Below, 28 T cell receptor beta chains from the same sample are listed, as sequenced in a study of vaccination effects on CD4 cells after COVID-19 (dated by TCRdb to 2021 to 2024). To identify antigen-specific CD4+ T cell clonotypes by their expansion, the ViraFEST assay first stimulated PBMC with viral peptide pools and then applied TCR sequencing. After about 9 days of culture, CD4+ T cells were isolated with the EasySep CD4+ T cell isolation kit. The library was made by the immunoSEQ multiplex PCR assay. Here the immuneACCESS table is served through TCRdb, limited to in-frame sequences with V and J called. Missing clones are a known gap in these copies; in checked studies unresolved V genes cover under half, and the rest lacks a known reason. The sample data list about 79,000 clones, and 70% to 75% of these were observed just once. The ten largest clonotypes hold approximately 2% of the sample.

These receptors lack a known antigen. Sequencing used CD4+ T cells from PBMCs cultured with HCoV-229E spike peptides, obtained before COVID-19 vaccination. According to the study, the label for this sample's cell subset or site signals: HCoV-229E spike overlapping peptide pool stimulation. The receptors here all came from a human donor who received a COVID-19 vaccine.

The chain employs TRBV5-1 and TRBJ2-2; 8 bases line up with TRBD1. The germline gives CDR1 SGHRS, CDR2 YFSETQ. The CDR3 extends over 16 amino acids. The junction had 7 bases not matched to a gene; V was cut back by 4 bases and J by 2 bases. The CDR3 DNA reads TGCGCCAGCAGCCGCAGACAGGGGAAAAACACCGGGGAGCTGTTTTTT. This sequence encodes CASSRRQGKNTGELFF.

The rearrangement links TRBV5-5 to TRBJ2-5, with D possibly matching TRBD2 (5 bases). The V end was cut by 6 bases, the J end by 2 bases, with 17 bases between. This CDR3 region has 15 residues. Germline V gene sequence: CDR1 SGHKS, CDR2 YYEKEE (reference sequence). The CDR3 sequence is CASMRVVITQETQYF. The CDR3, as DNA: TGTGCCAGCATGCGGGTGGTAATTACTCAAGAGACCCAGTACTTC.

This rearrangement joins TRBV30 to TRBJ1-1; D unresolved. Trimming took off 4 bases at V and 6 bases at J, with 15 bases between the two ends. Germline CDR1 and CDR2: GTSNPN and SVGIG (reference sequence). The CDR3 loop spans 13 amino acids. Here the CDR3 DNA reads TGTGCCTGGACCATTATAGCGGGGTCTGAAGCTTTCTTT. This codes for CAWTIIAGSEAFF. Full variable domain (remainder filled in from reference TRBV30 and TRBJ1-1): SQTIHQWPATLVQPVGSPLSLECTVEGTSNPNLYWYRQAAGRGLQLLFYSVGIGQISSEVPQNLSASRPQDRQFILSSKKLLLSDSGFYLCAWTIIAGSEAFFGQGTRLTVV.

V is TRBV9 and J is TRBJ1-5; TRBD1 might be the D (6 bases). Germline CDR1 SGDLS, CDR2 YYNGEE. This CDR3 comprises 15 residues. The germline V and J ends were trimmed by 4 bases and 0 bases, with 11 bases remaining between them. Written as DNA, the CDR3 is TGTGCCAGCAGCCCCAACAGGGATAGCAATCAGCCCCAGCATTTT. Translation: CASSPNRDSNQPQHF.

The chain employs TRBV15 and TRBJ1-5; D uncertain. The CDR3 totals 13 residues. Germline assignment: CDR1 LNHNV and CDR2 YYDKDF (reference sequence). V shed 1 base and J shed 4 bases, with 5 bases lying between them. CDR3 protein: CATSRVGNQPQHF. As DNA, the CDR3 is TGTGCCACCAGCAGAGTCGGAAATCAGCCCCAGCATTTT.

The chain uses TRBV4-1 and TRBJ1-5, with 7 bases lining up with TRBD1. After removal of 1 base from V and 3 bases from J, the junction contained 9 bases not matched to a gene. CDR1 and CDR2 (germline): MGHRA, YSYEKL. The CDR3 has 17 residues. CDR3 sequence: CASSQVVVGTVNQPQHF. The CDR3 region has the DNA TGCGCCAGCAGCCAAGTTGTAGTAGGGACAGTCAATCAGCCCCAGCATTTT.

In its sample, this clone was seen once. The chain recombines TRBV11-2 with TRBJ2-5; D ambiguous. This CDR3 is 11 amino acids long. Germline values: CDR1 SGHAT, CDR2 FQNNGV. The V end was cut by 8 bases, the J end by 5 bases, with 9 bases between. This CDR3 is CASGSLETQYF. The CDR3 DNA sequence: TGTGCCAGCGGTTCGTTGGAGACCCAGTACTTC.

The chain employs TRBV6-4 and TRBJ1-4, with 9 nucleotides matching TRBD1. V lost 6 bases, J lost 9 bases, and 11 bases stayed unmatched. The length of the CDR3 is 15 residues. Germline lookup yields CDR1 MRHNA and CDR2 SNTAGT. CDR3 in amino acids: CASSPGTGPMKKLFF. CDR3 bases: TGTGCCAGCAGCCCAGGGACAGGGCCGATGAAAAAACTGTTTTTT.

CDR3 bases: TGTGCCAGCTCTGAGGGACAGACCAATGAGCAGTTCTTC. It codes for CASSEGQTNEQFF. The chain links TRBV18 to TRBJ2-1; 7 nucleotides align to TRBD1. The CDR3 consists of 13 residues. The trim removed 6 bases at V and 6 bases at J, leaving 5 bases unmatched. Germline CDR1 and CDR2: KGHSH and LQKENI.

The chain carries TRBV19 and TRBJ2-2; possible D gene TRBD1, 6 bases. This CDR3 comprises 17 residues. V was cut by 7 bases and J by 5 bases, with 23 bases left in between. Germline CDR1 reads LNHDA; CDR2 reads SQIVND (reference sequence). The CDR3 DNA sequence: TGTGCCAGTAACCCGAACAGGGCCCCGATCGGAACCGGGGAGCTGTTTTTT. As protein: CASNPNRAPIGTGELFF. Full variable domain (rest looked up from reference TRBV19 and TRBJ2-2): DGGITQSPKYLFRKEGQNVTLSCEQNLNHDAMYWYRQDPGQGLRLIYYSQIVNDFQKGDIAEGYSVSREKKESFPLTVTSAQKNPTAFYLCASNPNRAPIGTGELFFGEGSRLTVL.

The gene calls are TRBV3-1 (or the pseudogene TRBV3-2) and TRBJ1-2; D is unclear. Germline V lookup: CDR1 LGHDT, CDR2 YNNKEL (reference sequence). V was trimmed by 4 bases and J by 6 bases, leaving 18 bases between them. The CDR3 runs 15 residues. The CDR3 sequence: CASSPAATWKHGYTF. CDR3 sequence (DNA): TGTGCCAGCAGCCCGGCAGCGACATGGAAACATGGCTACACCTTC.

The rearrangement joins TRBV12-2 to TRBJ2-7. TRBV12-2 is classified as a pseudogene. The CDR3 runs 14 residues. The CDR3 reads CASRLAPPPYEQYV. CDR3 bases: TGTGCAAGTCGCTTAGCGCCCCCACCCTACGAGCAGTACGTC.

The CDR3 DNA reads as TGTGCCAGCAGCTGGACAAGATCTCAAGAGACCCAGTACTTC. Its translation: CASSWTRSQETQYF. The chain employs TRBV21-1 and TRBJ2-5; the table's D call, TRBD1, has no DNA check behind it. TRBV21-1 is labeled a pseudogene. This CDR3 is built from 14 residues.

The chain joins TRBV6-1 to TRBJ1-3, with no clear D. Germline V gene lookup returns CDR1 MNHNS and CDR2 SASEGT. Deletions cut 0 bases from V and 7 bases from J, with 7 bases between. The CDR3 runs to 13 residues. The CDR3 nucleotides read TGTGCCAGCAGTGAAGCGAGGCCGAACACCATATATTTT. This gives the protein CASSEARPNTIYF.

The chain couples TRBV6-2 or TRBV6-3 to TRBJ2-1, with D perhaps matching TRBD2 (5 bases). The V end lost 0 bases, the J end lost 3 bases, and 15 bases lay between the germline ends. CDR1 MNHEY and CDR2 SVGEGT come from the germline V gene. The CDR3 length is 17 residues. The CDR3 DNA is TGTGCCAGCAGTTACTCTCGAGGAAGCGGTGACTACAATGAGCAGTTCTTC. This translates into CASSYSRGSGDYNEQFF.

This clone has more than one count but fewer than ten. The V and J genes are TRBV7-2 and TRBJ2-1; no reliable D call. The CDR3 runs 14 residues. Trimming stripped 5 bases from V and 0 bases from J, with 8 bases between. Germline V gives CDR1 SGHTA, CDR2 FQGNSA. The CDR3 spells CASSDDYSYNEQFF. The CDR3 region has the DNA TGTGCCAGCAGCGATGATTACTCCTACAATGAGCAGTTCTTC.

This clone was seen a few times. The chain links TRBV7-9 to TRBJ2-7; TRBD1 or TRBD2 may be the D gene (5 bases each). CDR1 SEHNR and CDR2 FQNEAQ come from the germline V gene (reference sequence). This CDR3 is built from 14 residues. V was pared by 5 bases and J by 6 bases, with 17 bases between. The CDR3 DNA reads TGTGCCAGCAGCCTTATCCCGGGGCGCGGCGAGCAGTACGTC. It encodes CASSLIPGRGEQYV.

The chain has TRBV6-5 and TRBJ1-2; TRBD1 matches 7 bases. Trimming took 2 bases from V and 8 from J; bases not matched to a gene: 11. This CDR3 has 15 amino acids. CDR1 is MNHEY and CDR2 is SVGAGI in the germline V gene. CDR3 bases: TGTGCCAGCAGTTACGCGACAGGGAGGACGAGCGGCTACACCTTC. It translates to CASSYATGRTSGYTF.

V and J are TRBV19 and TRBJ1-5, with 9 bases aligning to TRBD1. V dropped 8 bases and J dropped 6; count of bases not matched to a gene: 8. Per germline, CDR1 LNHDA and CDR2 SQIVND (reference sequence). The CDR3 consists of 14 residues. CDR3 sequence: CASVDRGRVQPQHF. CDR3 bases: TGTGCCAGTGTTGACAGGGGGAGGGTTCAGCCCCAGCATTTT.

This clone was found once. V usage is TRBV20-1 and J usage is TRBJ2-1; no reliable D call. Trimming shortened V by 5 bases and J by 5 bases, and 7 bases separated the two germline ends. The V gene's germline CDR1 is DFQATT and CDR2 SNEGSKA (reference sequence). The CDR3 is 11 amino acids. The CDR3 loop is CSALGDNEQFF. The CDR3 DNA follows: TGCAGTGCTCTCGGAGACAATGAGCAGTTCTTC.

The chain is built from TRBV5-1 and TRBJ1-2; 9 nucleotides match TRBD1. This CDR3 has 14 residues. V dropped 0 bases and J dropped 7; count of bases not matched to a gene: 4. Germline CDR1 SGHRS, CDR2 YFSETQ. DNA for the CDR3: TGCGCCAGCAGCTTGGGGTCGACAGGGGGTGGCTACACCTTC. It encodes CASSLGSTGGGYTF.

This rearrangement joins TRBV19 to TRBJ2-3; D is possibly TRBD2 (6 bases). The germline V and J ends were trimmed by 3 bases and 4 bases, with 11 bases remaining between them. The CDR3 consists of 14 residues. In germline, CDR1 is LNHDA, CDR2 SQIVND (reference sequence). The CDR3 DNA reads as TGTGCCAGTAGTATTTCCGGGGGTCCAGATACGCAGTATTTT. Encoded protein: CASSISGGPDTQYF.

V usage is TRBV5-1 and J usage is TRBJ2-6; TRBD1 is a possible D gene (5 bases). V lost 4 bases and J lost 2, with 10 bases in between. The germline V gene has CDR1 SGHRS and CDR2 YFSETQ. This CDR3 has 15 amino acids. This chain's CDR3 is CASSPGQPGANVLTF. The CDR3 nucleotides are TGCGCCAGCAGCCCAGGACAACCTGGGGCCAACGTCCTGACTTTC. The whole variable domain, filled in from reference TRBV5-1 and TRBJ2-6, reads KAGVTQTPRYLIKTRGQQVTLSCSPISGHRSVSWYQQTPGQGLQFLFEYFSETQRNKGNFPGRFSGRQFSNSRSEMNVSTLELGDSALYLCASSPGQPGANVLTFGAGSRLTVL.

This clone was found once. The chain joins TRBV27 to TRBJ2-7; D is unresolved. The ends were cut back, 3 bases at V and 3 bases at J, with 9 bases in the middle. Germline CDR1 reads MNHEY; CDR2 reads SMNVEV (reference sequence). This CDR3 is 13 amino acids long. The CDR3 sequence: CASSLLVGYEQYV. The CDR3 DNA is TGTGCCAGCAGTTTGCTGGTTGGCTACGAGCAGTACGTC.

This chain connects TRBV5-1 to TRBJ2-5, with 9 bases identical to TRBD1. The CDR3 is made up of 15 amino acids. The germline V gene encodes CDR1 SGHRS and CDR2 YFSETQ. Losses at the gene ends were 4 bases for V and 4 bases for J; bases not matched to a gene: 8. CDR3 bases: TGCGCCAGCAGCCTTTCCGGGACAGGGCCAGAGACCCAGTACTTC. This codes for CASSLSGTGPETQYF.

This clone was seen more than once but under ten times. The chain employs TRBV2 and TRBJ2-2; TRBD2 agrees at 7 bases. Germline lookup yields CDR1 SNHLY and CDR2 FYNNEI. V lost 7 bases and J lost 6; bases outside the gene matches: 11. The CDR3 totals 15 residues. CDR3 loop: CASTETSGVSGELFF. The CDR3 coding sequence is TGTGCCAGCACAGAGACAAGCGGGGTGTCCGGGGAGCTGTTTTTT.

V is TRBV5-8 and J is TRBJ1-1; tentative D call: TRBD1 (5 bases). The CDR3 runs 15 residues. CDR1 and CDR2 from the germline V gene are SGHTS and YDEGEE. With 3 bases removed from V and 4 bases from J, the gap between germline ends came to 16 bases. The CDR3 reads CASSSRVIIATEAFF. The CDR3 DNA follows: TGTGCCAGCAGCTCCAGGGTGATTATAGCCACTGAAGCTTTCTTT. Filled out from reference TRBV5-8 and TRBJ1-1, the complete variable domain reads EAGVTQSPTHLIKTRGQQATLRCSPISGHTSVYWYQQALGLGLQFLLWYDEGEERNRGNFPPRFSGRQFPNYSSELNVNALELEDSALYLCASSSRVIIATEAFFGQGTRLTVV.

The rearrangement uses TRBV3-1 (or the pseudogene TRBV3-2) and TRBJ1-1, with D uncertain. V lost 4 bases, J lost 4 bases, and 16 bases lay in between. Germline V gene lookup returns CDR1 LGHDT and CDR2 YNNKEL (reference sequence). This CDR3 has 15 residues. The CDR3 region is CASSPHGIESTEAFF. The CDR3, as DNA: TGTGCCAGCAGCCCCCACGGAATTGAGAGCACTGAAGCTTTCTTT.